These T cell receptor beta chains were read from a single sample in a study of blood T cell repertoires in COVID-19. Sequencing used immunoSEQ multiplex PCR; TCRdb keeps in-frame clones, though not all of them. This sample carries tens of thousands of clones, roughly 90% of them seen once, and the ten largest clones take 2% to 2.5%. The specimen sequenced was peripheral blood. The receptors derive from a human donor in a cohort sampled during active COVID-19. The CDR3 runs from the conserved cysteine through the conserved F or W. The D gene is left open where the match is weak. Expanded clones are given a class, and other clones once, few, many or no size at all.

abundance: once
v_gene: TRBV29-1
d_gene: -
j_gene: TRBJ1-2
CDR3nt: TGCAGCGGGAGATCCGGGGGGCTAATAACATTC
CDR3aa: CSGRSGGLITF

abundance: -
v_gene: TRBV9
d_gene: -
j_gene: TRBJ2-1
CDR3nt: TGTGCCAGCAGCGTAGTGGGGGCTCGGGAGCAGTTCTTC
CDR3aa: CASSVVGAREQFF

abundance: -
v_gene: TRBV5-8
d_gene: TRBD2
j_gene: TRBJ2-3
CDR3nt: TGTGCCAGCAGCGTCGGACTAGCGGGGGTGACAGATACGCAGTATTTT
CDR3aa: CASSVGLAGVTDTQYF

abundance: -
v_gene: TRBV7-8
d_gene: TRBD1
j_gene: TRBJ1-5
CDR3nt: TGTGCCAGCAGCTTATCCGGGACAGCTAATCAGCCCCAGCATTTT
CDR3aa: CASSLSGTANQPQHF

abundance: -
v_gene: TRBV6-1
d_gene: -
j_gene: TRBJ2-7
CDR3nt: TGTGCCAGCAGTGAGGCTCGGGACATCTCTTCCTACGAGCAGTACTTC
CDR3aa: CASSEARDISSYEQYF

abundance: -
v_gene: TRBV12-3/TRBV12-4
d_gene: -
j_gene: TRBJ2-2
CDR3nt: TGTGCCAGCACCCTGATTAGCACCGGGGAGCTGTTTTTT
CDR3aa: CASTLISTGELFF

abundance: few
v_gene: TRBV19
d_gene: TRBD2
j_gene: TRBJ2-1
CDR3nt: TGTGCCAGTAGCGGGACTAGCGGGGGGGTCCCGCTGGGTGAGCAGTTCTTC
CDR3aa: CASSGTSGGVPLGEQFF

abundance: -
v_gene: TRBV6-1
d_gene: TRBD1
j_gene: TRBJ1-2
CDR3nt: TGTGCCAGCAGTGAAGGAGGTGGGGGACAGGGAGGGTATGGCTACACCTTC
CDR3aa: CASSEGGGGQGGYGYTF

abundance: -
v_gene: TRBV7-2
d_gene: TRBD1
j_gene: TRBJ1-6
CDR3nt: TGTGCCAGCAGCTTAGGGACAGGGGGAGGTTCACCCCTCCACTTT
CDR3aa: CASSLGTGGGSPLHF

abundance: once
v_gene: TRBV23-1
d_gene: -
j_gene: TRBJ2-5
CDR3nt: TGCGCCAGCAGTCCGGGTCCACAAGAGACCCAGTACTTC
CDR3aa: CASSPGPQETQYF

abundance: -
v_gene: TRBV2
d_gene: TRBD2
j_gene: TRBJ2-1
CDR3nt: TGTGCCAGCAGGGGTACGCGGGGGGGCTTTGAGCAGTTCTTC
CDR3aa: CASRGTRGGFEQFF

abundance: -
v_gene: TRBV7-2
d_gene: TRBD2
j_gene: TRBJ2-2
CDR3nt: TGTGCCAGCAGCTTGGGACTAGCGTCCGCCGGGGAGCTGTTTTTT
CDR3aa: CASSLGLASAGELFF

abundance: -
v_gene: TRBV5-8
d_gene: TRBD2
j_gene: TRBJ2-5
CDR3nt: TGTGCCAGCAGCTTGGGGCAAGCGGGGGCCTCACGGGAGACCCAGTACTTC
CDR3aa: CASSLGQAGASRETQYF

abundance: few
v_gene: TRBV3-1/TRBV3-2
d_gene: TRBD1
j_gene: TRBJ2-3
CDR3nt: TGTGCCAGCAGCCGGGGACAGATTTCGAATACGCAGTATTTT
CDR3aa: CASSRGQISNTQYF

abundance: few
v_gene: TRBV11-2
d_gene: TRBD1
j_gene: TRBJ1-6
CDR3nt: TGTGCCAGCAGGATACAGGGGCGCTCCTATAATTCACCCCTCCACTTT
CDR3aa: CASRIQGRSYNSPLHF

abundance: -
v_gene: TRBV2
d_gene: TRBD2
j_gene: TRBJ2-1
CDR3nt: TGTGCCAGCAGAGCTAGCGGGGTCCGCGATGAGCAGTTCTTC
CDR3aa: CASRASGVRDEQFF

abundance: -
v_gene: TRBV11-2
d_gene: -
j_gene: TRBJ1-2
CDR3nt: TGTGCCAGCAGCCCCCAGGGTAGAGTCTATGGCTACACCTTC
CDR3aa: CASSPQGRVYGYTF

abundance: -
v_gene: TRBV10-3
d_gene: TRBD1
j_gene: TRBJ2-1
CDR3nt: TGTGCCATCAGTGATCCCACCCGACAGGGCAGGTATGAGCAGTTCTTC
CDR3aa: CAISDPTRQGRYEQFF

abundance: -
v_gene: TRBV7-8
d_gene: TRBD2
j_gene: TRBJ2-1
CDR3nt: TGTGCCAGCAGCCTCTCTAGCGGGGGAGAGTCCTACAATGAGCAGTTCTTC
CDR3aa: CASSLSSGGESYNEQFF

abundance: -
v_gene: TRBV18
d_gene: -
j_gene: TRBJ2-3
CDR3nt: TGTGCCAGCTCACCACGTCAGGGCACAGATACGCAGTATTTT
CDR3aa: CASSPRQGTDTQYF

abundance: -
v_gene: TRBV9
d_gene: TRBD2
j_gene: TRBJ2-3
CDR3nt: TGTGCCAGCAGCCCCTTAGCGGGGGGGACAGATACGCAGTATTTT
CDR3aa: CASSPLAGGTDTQYF

abundance: -
v_gene: TRBV16
d_gene: TRBD1
j_gene: TRBJ2-7
CDR3nt: TGTGCCAGCAGCCAGTACAGGGGAACGACCTACGAGCAGTACTTC
CDR3aa: CASSQYRGTTYEQYF

abundance: -
v_gene: TRBV19
d_gene: -
j_gene: TRBJ1-2
CDR3nt: TGTGCCAGTAGTATGGGCAGGGGCTATGGCTACACCTTC
CDR3aa: CASSMGRGYGYTF

abundance: -
v_gene: TRBV6-1
d_gene: -
j_gene: TRBJ2-7
CDR3nt: TGTGCCAGCAGTGAGGGGCAGGGGAGCTCCTACGAGCAGTACTTC
CDR3aa: CASSEGQGSSYEQYF

abundance: -
v_gene: TRBV5-5
d_gene: TRBD1
j_gene: TRBJ1-5
CDR3nt: TGTGCCAGCAGTTACCTACAGGGGCGAAATCAGCCCCAGCATTTT
CDR3aa: CASSYLQGRNQPQHF

abundance: -
v_gene: TRBV7-7
d_gene: -
j_gene: TRBJ2-1
CDR3nt: TGTGCTAGCAGCCCACTGGGGACCCGACAGGAACAGTTCTTC
CDR3aa: CASSPLGTRQEQFF

abundance: once
v_gene: TRBV2
d_gene: TRBD2
j_gene: TRBJ2-4
CDR3nt: TGTGCCAGCAACCCCGGACTAGCGGGGGCCACGGGAGCCAAAAACATTCAGTACTTC
CDR3aa: CASNPGLAGATGAKNIQYF

abundance: -
v_gene: TRBV19
d_gene: TRBD1
j_gene: TRBJ1-5
CDR3nt: TGTGCCAGTAGTTTGCGGACAGGGGTGGGCAATCAGCCCCAGCATTTT
CDR3aa: CASSLRTGVGNQPQHF

abundance: -
v_gene: TRBV12-5
d_gene: TRBD1
j_gene: TRBJ2-1
CDR3nt: TGTGCTAGTGGTCAGAACCCGGGACAGGACTACAATGAGCAGTTCTTC
CDR3aa: CASGQNPGQDYNEQFF

abundance: -
v_gene: TRBV18
d_gene: TRBD1
j_gene: TRBJ1-5
CDR3nt: TGTGCCAGCTCACAGGGACAGGGCGAGAGCAATCAGCCCCAGCATTTT
CDR3aa: CASSQGQGESNQPQHF

abundance: -
v_gene: TRBV4-2
d_gene: -
j_gene: TRBJ2-1
CDR3nt: TGTGCCAGCAGCCCCTCGCCGGAGCGTAAGTACAATGAGCAGTTCTTC
CDR3aa: CASSPSPERKYNEQFF

abundance: -
v_gene: TRBV5-4
d_gene: -
j_gene: TRBJ1-3
CDR3nt: TGTGCCAGCAGCGGATTCCAGGGCAGCGATGGAAACACCATATATTTT
CDR3aa: CASSGFQGSDGNTIYF

abundance: -
v_gene: TRBV7-9
d_gene: -
j_gene: TRBJ2-7
CDR3nt: TGTGCCAGCAGCTTAGGGGCGGACAGATTCTCCTACGAGCAGTACTTC
CDR3aa: CASSLGADRFSYEQYF

abundance: -
v_gene: TRBV19
d_gene: -
j_gene: TRBJ1-5
CDR3nt: TGTGCCAGTAGTATAGTTCTTAATCAGCCCCAGCATTTT
CDR3aa: CASSIVLNQPQHF

abundance: few
v_gene: TRBV11-2
d_gene: -
j_gene: TRBJ1-1
CDR3nt: TGTGCCAGCAGCTTAGGGAGGGTGGGCACTGAAGCTTTCTTT
CDR3aa: CASSLGRVGTEAFF

abundance: -
v_gene: TRBV2
d_gene: -
j_gene: TRBJ2-7
CDR3nt: TGTGCCAGCAGTGAAGGTACCCGGTTACAGATGGACGAGCAGTACTTC
CDR3aa: CASSEGTRLQMDEQYF

abundance: -
v_gene: TRBV7-6
d_gene: -
j_gene: TRBJ2-1
CDR3nt: TGTGCCAGCAGCGACTACAGGGTGCGGTCCTACAATGAGCAGTTCTTC
CDR3aa: CASSDYRVRSYNEQFF